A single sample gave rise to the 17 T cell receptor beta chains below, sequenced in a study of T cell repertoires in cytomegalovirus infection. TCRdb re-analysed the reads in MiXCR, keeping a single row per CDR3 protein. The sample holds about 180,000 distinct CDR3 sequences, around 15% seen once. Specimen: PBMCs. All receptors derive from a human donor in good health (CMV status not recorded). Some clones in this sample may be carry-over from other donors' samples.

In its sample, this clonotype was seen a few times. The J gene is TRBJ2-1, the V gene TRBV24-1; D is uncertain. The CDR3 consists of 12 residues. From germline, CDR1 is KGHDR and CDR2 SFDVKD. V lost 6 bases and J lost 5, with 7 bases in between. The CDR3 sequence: CATSTSNNEQFF. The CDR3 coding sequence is TGTGCCACCAGTACCAGTAACAATGAGCAGTTCTTC.

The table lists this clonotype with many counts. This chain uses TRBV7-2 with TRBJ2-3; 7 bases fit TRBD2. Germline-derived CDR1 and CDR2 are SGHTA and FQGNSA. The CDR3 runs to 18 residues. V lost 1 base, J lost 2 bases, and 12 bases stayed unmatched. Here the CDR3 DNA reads TGTGCCAGCAGCTTAGGGCCCCCGGGAGGAGGGGCCACAGATACGCAGTATTTT. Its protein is CASSLGPPGGGATDTQYF. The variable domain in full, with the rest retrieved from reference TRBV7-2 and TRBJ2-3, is GAGVSQSPSNKVTEKGKDVELRCDPISGHTALYWYRQSLGQGLEFLIYFQGNSAPDKSGLPSDRFSAERTGGSVSTLTIQRTQQEDSAVYLCASSLGPPGGGATDTQYFGPGTRLTVL.

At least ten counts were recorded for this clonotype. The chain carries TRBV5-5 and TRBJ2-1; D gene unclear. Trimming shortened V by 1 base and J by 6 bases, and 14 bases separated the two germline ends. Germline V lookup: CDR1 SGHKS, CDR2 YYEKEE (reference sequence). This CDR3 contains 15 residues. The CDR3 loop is CASSLSLQTGNEQFF. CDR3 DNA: TGTGCCAGCAGCTTGTCTTTACAGACGGGCAATGAGCAGTTCTTC.

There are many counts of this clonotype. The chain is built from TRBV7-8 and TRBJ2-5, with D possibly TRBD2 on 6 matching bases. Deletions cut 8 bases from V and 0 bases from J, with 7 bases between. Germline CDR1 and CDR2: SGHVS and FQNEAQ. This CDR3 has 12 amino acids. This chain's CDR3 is CASERDQETQYF. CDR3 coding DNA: TGTGCCAGCGAGCGGGACCAAGAGACCCAGTACTTC.

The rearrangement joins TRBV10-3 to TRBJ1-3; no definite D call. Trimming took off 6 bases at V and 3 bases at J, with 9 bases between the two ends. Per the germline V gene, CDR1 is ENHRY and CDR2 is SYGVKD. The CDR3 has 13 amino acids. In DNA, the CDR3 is TGTGCCATCAGGGAGCGGGATGGAAACACCATATATTTT. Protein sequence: CAIRERDGNTIYF.

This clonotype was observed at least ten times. The CDR3 region is CASSVSETEAFF. The CDR3 bases are TGTGCCAGCAGTGTATCCGAGACTGAAGCTTTCTTT. This chain joins TRBV6-1 and TRBJ1-1, with no clear D. Trimming removed 4 bases from V and 5 bases from J, with 8 bases in between. Germline V gene data show CDR1 as MNHNS and CDR2 as SASEGT. The CDR3 covers 12 residues.

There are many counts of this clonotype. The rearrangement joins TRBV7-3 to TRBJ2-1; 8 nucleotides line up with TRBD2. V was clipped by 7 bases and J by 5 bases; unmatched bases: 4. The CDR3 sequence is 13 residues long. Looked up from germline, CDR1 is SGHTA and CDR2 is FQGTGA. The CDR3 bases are TGTGCCAGCAAAAAACTAGCGGACAATGAGCAGTTCTTC. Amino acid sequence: CASKKLADNEQFF.

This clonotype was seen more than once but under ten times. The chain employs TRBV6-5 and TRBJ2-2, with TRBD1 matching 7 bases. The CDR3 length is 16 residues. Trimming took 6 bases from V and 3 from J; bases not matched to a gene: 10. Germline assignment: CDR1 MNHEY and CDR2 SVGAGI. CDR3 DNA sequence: TGTGCCAGCAGCCTCGAATTGACAGGGTACACCGGGGAGCTGTTTTTT. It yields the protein CASSLELTGYTGELFF.

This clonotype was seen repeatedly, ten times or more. CDR3 DNA: TGTGCCAGCAGCAGGGGAACCTTGGGAAATCAGCCCCAGCATTTT. The encoded protein is CASSRGTLGNQPQHF. The chain joins TRBV28 to TRBJ1-5; D might be TRBD1 (6 bases). The CDR3 covers 15 residues. From germline, CDR1 is MDHEN and CDR2 SYDVKM. The V gene lost 6 bases and the J gene lost 4 bases, with 16 bases spanning the gap.

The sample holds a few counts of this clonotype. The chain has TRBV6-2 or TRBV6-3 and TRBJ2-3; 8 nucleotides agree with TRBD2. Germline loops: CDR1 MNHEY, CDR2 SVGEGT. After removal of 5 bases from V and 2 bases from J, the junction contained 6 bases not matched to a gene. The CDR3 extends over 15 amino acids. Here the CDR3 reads CASSLGSGATDTQYF. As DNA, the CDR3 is TGTGCCAGCAGTCTAGGTAGCGGGGCCACAGATACGCAGTATTTT.

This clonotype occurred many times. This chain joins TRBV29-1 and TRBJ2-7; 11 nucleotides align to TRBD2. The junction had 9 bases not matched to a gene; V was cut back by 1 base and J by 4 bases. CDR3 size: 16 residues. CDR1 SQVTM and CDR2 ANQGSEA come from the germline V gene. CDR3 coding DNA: TGCAGCGTTGAAGGGGGGGTAGGACTAGCGGGTTACGAGCAGTACTTC. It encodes CSVEGGVGLAGYEQYF.

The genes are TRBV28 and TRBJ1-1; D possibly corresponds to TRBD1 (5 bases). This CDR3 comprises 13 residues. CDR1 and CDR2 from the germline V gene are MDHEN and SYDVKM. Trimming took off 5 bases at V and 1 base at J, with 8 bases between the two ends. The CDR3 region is CASSAGTNTEAFF. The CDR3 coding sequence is TGTGCCAGCAGTGCCGGGACGAACACTGAAGCTTTCTTT. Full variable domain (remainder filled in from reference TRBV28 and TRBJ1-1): DVKVTQSSRYLVKRTGEKVFLECVQDMDHENMFWYRQDPGLGLRLIYFSYDVKMKEKGDIPEGYSVSREKKERFSLILESASTNQTSMYLCASSAGTNTEAFFGQGTRLTVV.

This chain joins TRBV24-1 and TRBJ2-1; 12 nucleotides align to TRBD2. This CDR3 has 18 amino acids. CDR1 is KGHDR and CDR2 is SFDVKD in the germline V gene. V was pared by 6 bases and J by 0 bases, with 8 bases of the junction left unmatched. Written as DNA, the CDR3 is TGTGCCACCAGTCCAGCAGGACTAGCGGGACCCTCCTACAATGAGCAGTTCTTC. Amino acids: CATSPAGLAGPSYNEQFF.

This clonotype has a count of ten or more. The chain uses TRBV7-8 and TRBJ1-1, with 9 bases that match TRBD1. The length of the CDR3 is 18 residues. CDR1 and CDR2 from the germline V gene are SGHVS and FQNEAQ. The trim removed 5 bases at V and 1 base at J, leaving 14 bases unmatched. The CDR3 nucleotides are TGTGCCAGCAGCCCTCGGGCCCGGGACAGGGCCCAGAACACTGAAGCTTTCTTT. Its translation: CASSPRARDRAQNTEAFF.

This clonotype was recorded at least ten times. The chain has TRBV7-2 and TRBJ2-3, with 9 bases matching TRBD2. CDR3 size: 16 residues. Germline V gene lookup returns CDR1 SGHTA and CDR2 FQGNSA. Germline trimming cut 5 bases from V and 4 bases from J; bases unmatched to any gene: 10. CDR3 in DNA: TGTGCCAGCAGCCGAGCGGGAGGTGGGGGACCAGATACGCAGTATTTT. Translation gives CASSRAGGGGPDTQYF.

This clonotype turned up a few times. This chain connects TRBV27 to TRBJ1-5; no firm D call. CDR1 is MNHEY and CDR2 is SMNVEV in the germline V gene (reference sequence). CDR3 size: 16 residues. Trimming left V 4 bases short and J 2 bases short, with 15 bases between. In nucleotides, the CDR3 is TGTGCCAGCAGTTCCCTAAAGACCGTTGGCAATCAGCCCCAGCATTTT. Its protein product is CASSSLKTVGNQPQHF.

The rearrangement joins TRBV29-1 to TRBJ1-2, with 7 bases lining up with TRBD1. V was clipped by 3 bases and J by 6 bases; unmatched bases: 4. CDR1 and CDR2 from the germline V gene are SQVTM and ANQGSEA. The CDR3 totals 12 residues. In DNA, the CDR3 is TGCAGCGTTGAGGACAGGAGGCATGGCTACACCTTC. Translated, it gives CSVEDRRHGYTF.